Each of the 24 T cell receptor beta chains below was sequenced from the same sample in a study of OX40 agonist ivuxolimab in advanced cancers. Here immunoSEQ multiplex PCR was the method, and the copy in TCRdb shows in-frame clones only, minus some. This table has around 64,000 clones, over 70% appearing once. This specimen consisted of CD4+ or CD8+ T cells sorted from blood, obtained in a trial of the OX40 agonist ivuxolimab. These receptors were taken from an adult with an advanced solid tumor such as melanoma, head and neck, liver or kidney cancer.

V gene TRBV2 combines with J gene TRBJ1-5; D might be TRBD1 (6 bases). V was pared by 3 bases and J by 7 bases, with 10 bases between. Germline V gene data show CDR1 as SNHLY and CDR2 as FYNNEI. The CDR3 loop spans 13 amino acids. The CDR3 spells CASSEEGGQPQHF. The CDR3, as DNA: TGTGCCAGCAGTGAGGAGGGGGGCCAGCCCCAGCATTTT.

This chain connects TRBV9 to TRBJ2-7, with D maybe TRBD2 (5 bases). V gave up 2 bases and J gave up 0 bases, with 9 bases separating them. The CDR3 totals 14 residues. The germline gives CDR1 SGDLS, CDR2 YYNGEE. The CDR3: CASSVSRDSYEQYF. The CDR3 DNA reads as TGTGCCAGCAGCGTGAGCCGGGACTCCTACGAGCAGTACTTC. Together with reference TRBV9 and TRBJ2-7, the CDR3 gives the full variable domain: DSGVTQTPKHLITATGQRVTLRCSPRSGDLSVYWYQQSLDQGLQFLIQYYNGEERAKGNILERFSAQQFPDLHSELNLSSLELGDSALYFCASSVSRDSYEQYFGPGTRLTVT.

The CDR3 DNA sequence: TGTGCCACCAGCAGAGTCGCAGGTAGTGGGTACGAGCAGTACTTC. The encoded protein is CATSRVAGSGYEQYF. This chain uses TRBV15 with TRBJ2-7; no clear D. The V gene's germline CDR1 is LNHNV and CDR2 YYDKDF (reference sequence). The CDR3 loop spans 15 amino acids. Trimming removed 1 base from V and 4 bases from J, with 14 bases in between.

Here the CDR3 DNA reads TGTGCCACCTCGAAGGTGGCTAATGAAAAACTGTTTTTT. It specifies CATSKVANEKLFF. This rearrangement joins TRBV7-6 to TRBJ1-4, with no clear D. Germline CDR1 is SGHVS and CDR2 is FNYEAQ. The CDR3 runs 13 residues. The ends were cut back, 10 bases at V and 3 bases at J, with 12 bases in the middle.

The count of this clone is one. CDR3 protein: CASSQDSVGDTEAFF. The CDR3 coding sequence is TGCGCCAGCAGCCAAGATTCCGTAGGAGACACTGAAGCTTTCTTT. The J gene is TRBJ1-1, the V gene TRBV4-3; unclear D gene. Trimming took off 0 bases at V and 3 bases at J, with 11 bases between the two ends. This CDR3 is 15 amino acids long. Looked up from germline, CDR1 is LGHNA and CDR2 is YSLEER.

This rearrangement joins TRBV7-2 to TRBJ2-3; D call uncertain. V was trimmed by 10 bases and J by 4 bases, leaving 15 bases between them. Per germline, CDR1 SGHTA and CDR2 FQGNSA. The CDR3 runs 13 residues. CDR3 protein: CANSGDWADTQYF. The CDR3, as DNA: TGTGCCAACTCAGGCGATTGGGCAGATACGCAGTATTTT. Variable domain in full (rest from reference TRBV7-2 and TRBJ2-3): GAGVSQSPSNKVTEKGKDVELRCDPISGHTALYWYRQSLGQGLEFLIYFQGNSAPDKSGLPSDRFSAERTGGSVSTLTIQRTQQEDSAVYLCANSGDWADTQYFGPGTRLTVL.

This clone was observed a single time. This chain connects TRBV28 to TRBJ2-2; a possible D gene is TRBD1 (5 bases). V was trimmed by 4 bases and J by 5 bases, leaving 11 bases between them. The CDR3 runs 14 residues. The germline V gene has CDR1 MDHEN and CDR2 SYDVKM. In nucleotides, the CDR3 is TGTGCCAGCAGTTACCAGGGTTTAACCGGGGAGCTGTTTTTT. Protein: CASSYQGLTGELFF.

This clone is a singleton in its sample. The rearrangement links TRBV18 to TRBJ2-2, with 13 bases identical to TRBD2. CDR1 and CDR2 (germline): KGHSH, LQKENI. J gave up 7 bases and V 2 bases, and 4 bases lay outside the gene matches. The CDR3 consists of 16 residues. This CDR3 reads CASSPRTSGGLGELFF. CDR3 DNA: TGTGCCAGCTCACCAAGGACTAGCGGGGGCCTCGGGGAGCTGTTTTTT.

Only a few counts were recorded for this clone. V gene TRBV2 combines with J gene TRBJ2-7; D might be TRBD1 (5 bases). The germline V gene has CDR1 SNHLY and CDR2 FYNNEI. This CDR3 spans 12 amino acids. V was shortened by 5 bases and J by 4 bases, with 9 bases between the two germline ends. The CDR3 DNA is TGTGCCAGCAGTTACACAGGATACGAGCAGTACTTC. Amino acid sequence: CASSYTGYEQYF. The whole variable domain, filled in from reference TRBV2 and TRBJ2-7, reads EPEVTQTPSHQVTQMGQEVILRCVPISNHLYFYWYRQILGQKVEFLVSFYNNEISEKSEIFDDQFSVERPDGSNFTLKIRSTKLEDSAMYFCASSYTGYEQYFGPGTRLTVT.

The chain has TRBV5-6 and TRBJ2-7, with TRBD2 matching over 11 bases. Germline V gives CDR1 SGHDT, CDR2 YYEEEE. Trimming at V came to 4 bases and at J to 3 bases, leaving 6 bases not matched to a gene. The CDR3 is 15 amino acids. The CDR3 loop reads CASSRKGTSGYEQYF. The CDR3 region has the DNA TGTGCCAGCAGCCGCAAAGGGACTAGCGGCTACGAGCAGTACTTC.

This clone was recorded only once. At one of its ends the junction is not consistent with the germline gene, which may arise from a read error. This chain links TRBV4-1 with TRBJ2-1; possibly TRBD2 for D (6 bases). This CDR3 is 15 amino acids long. CDR1 and CDR2 (germline): MGHRA, YSYEKL. The CDR3 nucleotides read TGCGCCAGCAGCCCTTTCGGGGACTCCAACAATGAGCAGTTCTTC. It is translated as CASSPFGDSNNEQFF.

The gene calls are TRBV4-1 and TRBJ1-5, with 8 bases lining up with TRBD1. This CDR3 has 17 amino acids. V lost 1 base, J lost 6 bases, and 11 bases stayed unmatched. Germline assignment: CDR1 MGHRA and CDR2 YSYEKL. CDR3 protein: CASSQGGSWTGTQPQHF. As DNA, the CDR3 is TGCGCCAGCAGCCAAGGTGGTTCCTGGACAGGGACTCAGCCCCAGCATTTT.

The V call is TRBV10-3, the J call TRBJ2-3; D gene ambiguous. CDR3 length: 15 residues. Germline V gene lookup returns CDR1 ENHRY and CDR2 SYGVKD. Trimming pared 0 bases from V and 6 bases from J, leaving 13 bases between. CDR3 protein: CAISESGVGSDTQYF. CDR3 bases: TGTGCCATCAGTGAGTCAGGAGTGGGGTCGGATACGCAGTATTTT.

This chain uses TRBV28 with TRBJ1-4; D not certain. CDR3 length: 13 amino acids. V was clipped by 5 bases and J by 0 bases, with 4 bases between them. Germline lookup yields CDR1 MDHEN and CDR2 SYDVKM. The CDR3 here is CASSKPTNEKLFF. The CDR3 coding sequence is TGTGCCAGCAGTAAACCAACTAATGAAAAACTGTTTTTT.

The rearrangement uses TRBV6-5 and TRBJ2-1, with TRBD1 matching over 7 bases. Germline-derived CDR1 and CDR2 are MNHEY and SVGAGI. This CDR3 region has 15 residues. V lost 0 bases to trimming and J lost 5 bases; unmatched junction nucleotides: 4. Here the CDR3 DNA reads TGTGCCAGCAGTTACTCAGGGGGCGCCCACAATGAGCAGTTCTTC. Translation: CASSYSGGAHNEQFF.

The rearrangement joins TRBV30 to TRBJ1-4, with D hard to call. This CDR3 has 16 residues. V was shortened by 0 bases and J by 5 bases, with 16 bases between the two germline ends. CDR1 and CDR2 (germline): GTSNPN, SVGIG (reference sequence). The chain's CDR3 is CAWSVSWEGLNEKLFF. The CDR3 region has the DNA TGTGCCTGGAGTGTTTCGTGGGAGGGATTGAATGAAAAACTGTTTTTT.

The chain has TRBV19 and TRBJ2-7; D might be TRBD1 (6 bases). The V and J ends lost 8 bases and 5 bases respectively, with 19 bases between them. The CDR3 covers 14 residues. Per germline, CDR1 LNHDA and CDR2 SQIVND (reference sequence). The CDR3 sequence: CASRLRDTYHEQYF. Written as DNA, the CDR3 is TGTGCCAGTCGTCTTCGGGACACTTACCACGAGCAGTACTTC. The full variable domain, rest sourced from reference TRBV19 and TRBJ2-7, is DGGITQSPKYLFRKEGQNVTLSCEQNLNHDAMYWYRQDPGQGLRLIYYSQIVNDFQKGDIAEGYSVSREKKESFPLTVTSAQKNPTAFYLCASRLRDTYHEQYFGPGTRLTVT.

This chain joins TRBV2 and TRBJ2-1, with 11 bases lining up with TRBD2. Germline trimming cut 4 bases from V and 2 bases from J; bases unmatched to any gene: 1. Germline V CDR1 and CDR2: SNHLY, FYNNEI. This CDR3 is built from 15 residues. Written as DNA, the CDR3 is TGTGCCAGCAGTGTAGCGGGAGGGACCTACAATGAGCAGTTCTTC. It codes for CASSVAGGTYNEQFF.

The V and J genes are TRBV7-8 and TRBJ2-1; no firm D call. In germline, CDR1 is SGHVS, CDR2 FQNEAQ. V lost 1 base to trimming and J lost 3 bases, with 13 bases between them. This CDR3 is built from 16 residues. The CDR3 DNA follows: TGTGCCAGCAGCTTAGGCGCGTCTAGATTCTACAATGAGCAGTTCTTC. Its translation: CASSLGASRFYNEQFF.

The chain combines TRBV21-1 with TRBJ1-1; whether TRBD1, the table's D call, matches the DNA was not checked. TRBV21-1 is a known pseudogene. This CDR3 region has 12 residues. This CDR3 is CASNMTGIGAFF. The CDR3 DNA sequence: TGTGCCAGCAACATGACAGGGATAGGGGCTTTCTTT.

The chain combines TRBV6-5 with TRBJ1-1, with a possible D match to TRBD1 (6 bases). The CDR3 covers 13 residues. The germline V and J ends were trimmed by 6 bases and 1 base, with 9 bases remaining between them. Germline loops: CDR1 MNHEY, CDR2 SVGAGI. The DNA of the CDR3 is TGTGCCAGCAGATTACAGGGGAACACTGAAGCTTTCTTT. Its protein product is CASRLQGNTEAFF.

The chain employs TRBV30 and TRBJ1-5; 12 bases agree with TRBD1. Germline assignment: CDR1 GTSNPN and CDR2 SVGIG (reference sequence). V lost 0 bases and J lost 9; bases outside the gene matches: 3. The length of the CDR3 is 14 residues. This CDR3 is CAWSVGTGGLPQHF. CDR3 DNA sequence: TGTGCCTGGAGTGTTGGGACAGGGGGCCTGCCCCAGCATTTT.

The V gene is TRBV7-6, the J gene TRBJ2-1, with 10 bases matching TRBD1. Germline V lookup: CDR1 SGHVS, CDR2 FNYEAQ. The junction had 4 bases not matched to a gene; V was cut back by 5 bases and J by 3 bases. The CDR3 extends over 15 amino acids. The CDR3 sequence: CASSRQGASYNEQFF. The CDR3 nucleotides read TGTGCCAGCAGCCGACAGGGGGCGAGCTACAATGAGCAGTTCTTC.

The chain joins TRBV29-1 to TRBJ2-7; 9 nucleotides align to TRBD2. The length of the CDR3 is 15 residues. V dropped 4 bases and J dropped 1; count of bases not matched to a gene: 8. From germline, CDR1 is SQVTM and CDR2 ANQGSEA. The CDR3 nucleotides are TGCAGCGTTGTGGCGGGAGGGGTACTTTCCTACGAGCAGTACTTC. It encodes CSVVAGGVLSYEQYF.